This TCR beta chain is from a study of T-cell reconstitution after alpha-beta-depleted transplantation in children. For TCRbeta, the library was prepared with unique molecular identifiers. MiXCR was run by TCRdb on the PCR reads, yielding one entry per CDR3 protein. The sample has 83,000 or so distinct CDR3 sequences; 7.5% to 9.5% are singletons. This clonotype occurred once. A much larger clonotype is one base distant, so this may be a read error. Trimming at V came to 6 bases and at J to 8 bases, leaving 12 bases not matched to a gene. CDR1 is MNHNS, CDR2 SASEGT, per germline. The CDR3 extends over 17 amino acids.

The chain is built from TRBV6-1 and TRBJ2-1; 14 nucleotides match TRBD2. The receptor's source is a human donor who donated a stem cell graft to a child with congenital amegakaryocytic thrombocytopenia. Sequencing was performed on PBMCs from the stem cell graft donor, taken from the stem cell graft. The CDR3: CASSSDGTSGGDDEQFF. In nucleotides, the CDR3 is TGTGCCAGCAGCTCGGACGGGACTAGCGGGGGAGACGATGAGCAGTTCTTC.